Given below is one T cell receptor (beta chain) in context. The data are from a study of blood T cells in healthy people across ages. The use of a sample-barcoded 5' primer and a J-beta primer mix characterized a second PCR of roughly 6 to 11 cycles. A single record per CDR3 protein comes from TCRdb applying MiXCR to the 5' RACE reads. In the table there are around 780,000 distinct CDR3 sequences, just over 55% of which are singletons. The origin of this receptor is a man aged 35 to 55 in good health. What was sequenced was blood.

Here the CDR3 reads CASSFPTSGGISTDTQYF. In DNA form, the CDR3 reads TGCGCCAGCAGCTTTCCGACTAGCGGGGGGATAAGCACAGATACGCAGTATTTT. The chain links TRBV5-1 to TRBJ2-3, with TRBD2 matching 13 bases. Trimming cost V 2 bases and J 0 bases; bases outside gene matches: 6. From germline, CDR1 is SGHRS and CDR2 YFSETQ. The CDR3 is 18 amino acids.